This record looks at one T cell receptor (beta chain) sequence and its context. What it binds is unknown. This sample is drawn from a study of CD8 T cells in ankylosing spondylitis. Construction of TCR beta libraries was performed using quantitative 5'-RACE with molecular barcodes. TCRdb reprocessed the 5' RACE reads via MiXCR and lists one record per CDR3 protein. The sample has some 840,000 distinct CDR3 sequences, approximately 12% seen once; the top ten hold less than 0.65%. Findings and limits, study-wide: Ankylosing spondylitis blood seemed to carry a telltale TCR beta motif made of about 8 highly homologous variants. It was reported that disease-linked clones were significantly enriched in matched ankylosing spondylitis synovial fluid. Disease-linked clones bore a CD8+ phenotype and were relatively rare in peripheral blood. Some motif variants had been reported before (in reactive arthritis synovial fluid and blood).

After removal of 5 bases from V and 5 bases from J, the junction contained 8 bases not matched to a gene. The length of the CDR3 is 14 residues. In germline, CDR1 is MGHRA, CDR2 YSYEKL. The TCR was taken from a male donor with ankylosing spondylitis. Sequenced: blood, either unsorted or a sorted T cell fraction (not recorded which). The chain carries TRBV4-1 and TRBJ2-7, with 8 bases fitting TRBD2. The CDR3 DNA follows: TGCGCCAGCAGCTTCGCGGGAGGCATGAACGAGCAGTACTTC. Residues: CASSFAGGMNEQYF.